This T cell receptor (beta chain) derives from a study of T cell responses to AZD1222 COVID-19 vaccine. Notes on this clone: Its antigen is still unknown.

Findings of the study overall: Increased Spike-specific TCR breadth and depth were observed after two AZD1222 doses. Donors were mostly white British, more females; clonal diversity possibly underestimated.

Germline V CDR1 and CDR2: SEHNR, FQNEAQ (reference sequence). The CDR3 totals 14 residues. Trimming stripped 1 base from V and 5 bases from J, with 12 bases between. TCRdb's copy holds only in-frame clones and misses some; the assay was immunoSEQ multiplex PCR. The data contain around 200,000 clones, just over 85% of them seen just once; the ten biggest clones take up approximately 0.5%. This chain uses TRBV7-9 with TRBJ2-7, with unresolved D. The receptor comes from an adult in good health. Sequencing was performed on peripheral blood, taken on day 0 of AZD1222 vaccination. The CDR3 reads CASSLGLGVHEQYF. The CDR3 region has the DNA TGTGCCAGCAGCTTAGGCCTGGGTGTCCACGAGCAGTACTTC.